This entry lists 12 T cell receptor beta chains sequenced from one sample in a study of Ad26.COV2.S vaccination and SARS-CoV-2 variants (dated by TCRdb to about 2021). The method behind the library was the immunoSEQ multiplex PCR assay. TCRdb's version of the immuneACCESS table is confined to in-frame rearrangements and falls short of the full clone set. An unresolved V gene accounts for under half of the shortfall where checked; the remainder is of unknown origin. The sample records roughly 240,000 clones, roughly 90% of which are singletons. The leading ten clones occupy around a tenth of the sample. Taken with the paper, the label for treatment or condition translates to: about 20 received Ad26.COV2.S at low or high dose, single or two shots; several received placebo; per-sample allocation not given. Repertoires of vaccine and placebo recipients were sequenced from samples taken on day 63 after the first injection.

The source material was peripheral blood, sampled in a trial of Ad26.COV2.S vaccine versus placebo. These TCRs come from a person aged 18-65 years who received the Ad26.COV2.S COVID-19 vaccine or a placebo.

In this sample, this clone turned up once. V and J are TRBV6-6 and TRBJ2-2; a possible D gene is TRBD2 (5 bases). V shed 6 bases and J shed 1 base, with 9 bases lying between them. CDR3 length: 14 amino acids. Per the germline V gene, CDR1 is MNHNY and CDR2 is SVGAGI (reference sequence). Here the CDR3 DNA reads TGTGCCAGCAGCATTGGAGGGAACACCGGGGAGCTGTTTTTT. This gives the protein CASSIGGNTGELFF.

This clone has just one count. The gene calls are TRBV19 and TRBJ2-2, with 11 bases lining up with TRBD2. This CDR3 comprises 16 residues. With V trimmed by 2 bases and J by 4 bases, 3 bases remained unmatched. Germline V gene data show CDR1 as LNHDA and CDR2 as SQIVND (reference sequence). The CDR3 sequence: CASSILAGGPTGELFF. CDR3 bases: TGTGCCAGTAGTATACTAGCGGGGGGCCCCACCGGGGAGCTGTTTTTT.

This rearrangement joins TRBV3-1 (or the pseudogene TRBV3-2) to TRBJ2-3; possible D gene TRBD2, 7 bases. This CDR3 region has 17 residues. Germline V lookup: CDR1 LGHDT, CDR2 YNNKEL (reference sequence). V dropped 2 bases and J dropped 1 base, with 16 bases sitting between them. The CDR3 DNA reads as TGTGCCAGCAGCCAACCCGGGCAGGGGAGGGGCACAGATACGCAGTATTTT. Residues: CASSQPGQGRGTDTQYF.

The rearrangement joins TRBV7-9 to TRBJ2-1; TRBD1 might be the D (6 bases). Germline CDR1 and CDR2: SEHNR and FQNEAQ (reference sequence). The CDR3 consists of 17 residues. The V gene lost 1 base and the J gene lost 5 bases, with 18 bases spanning the gap. CDR3 loop: CASSLVLGGRNHNEQFF. CDR3 coding DNA: TGTGCCAGCAGCTTAGTTTTAGGGGGAAGGAATCACAATGAGCAGTTCTTC.

This chain joins TRBV7-3 and TRBJ2-7; 8 bases match TRBD1. V was pared by 5 bases and J by 1 base, with 7 bases of the junction left unmatched. The CDR3 extends over 15 amino acids. Germline V lookup: CDR1 SGHTA, CDR2 FQGTGA. The CDR3 here is CASSKDGTGSYEQYF. CDR3 bases: TGTGCCAGCAGCAAAGACGGGACAGGATCCTACGAGCAGTACTTC.

The chain joins TRBV30 to TRBJ2-7, with a tentative D call TRBD1 (6 bases). The germline V gene encodes CDR1 GTSNPN and CDR2 SVGIG (reference sequence). Deletions cut 7 bases from V and 1 base from J, with 14 bases between. The CDR3 covers 13 residues. CDR3 DNA: TGTGCCTCTAATATGGGGGCTTCCTACGAGCAGTACTTC. This translates into CASNMGASYEQYF.

The chain couples TRBV2 to TRBJ1-2; maybe TRBD1 (6 bases). Trimming left V 4 bases short and J 6 bases short, with 12 bases between. Germline CDR1 SNHLY, CDR2 FYNNEI. The length of the CDR3 is 13 residues. The chain's CDR3 is CASSVTGGHGYTF. CDR3 sequence (DNA): TGTGCCAGCAGTGTAACCGGGGGCCATGGCTACACCTTC.

This chain uses TRBV24-1 with TRBJ2-2; the D gene is possibly TRBD2 (6 bases). The CDR3 spans 14 residues. V dropped 4 bases and J dropped 5 bases, with 10 bases sitting between them. Germline CDR1 reads KGHDR; CDR2 reads SFDVKD. The DNA of the CDR3 is TGTGCCACCAGTGAACCGGGGGAGACCGGGGAGCTGTTTTTT. It specifies CATSEPGETGELFF.

This clone is a singleton in its sample. The rearrangement joins TRBV6-5 to TRBJ1-5; D ambiguous. There are 14 residues in the CDR3. In germline, CDR1 is MNHEY, CDR2 SVGAGI. V was trimmed by 7 bases and J by 1 base, leaving 11 bases between them. The chain's CDR3 is CASKKEMSNQPQHF. The CDR3 DNA reads as TGTGCCAGCAAGAAGGAGATGAGCAATCAGCCCCAGCATTTT.

Remarks on this clone: Additional DNA sequences in this sample encode the identical CDR3. The chain carries TRBV7-3 and TRBJ2-7, with D tentatively TRBD2 (6 bases). V lost 5 bases and J lost 4, with 15 bases in between. The germline CDR1 and CDR2 sequences are SGHTA and FQGTGA. The CDR3 runs to 14 residues. The CDR3 loop is CASSPGTGSYEQYF. DNA for the CDR3: TGTGCCAGCAGCCCTGGGACTGGTTCATACGAGCAGTACTTC.

This rearrangement joins TRBV7-8 to TRBJ1-2; D might be TRBD1 (6 bases). Trimming shortened V by 1 base and J by 2 bases, and 14 bases separated the two germline ends. CDR1 is SGHVS, CDR2 FQNEAQ, per germline. This CDR3 has 16 residues. The CDR3 is CASSLEGQGPNYGYTF. The CDR3 nucleotides are TGTGCCAGCAGCTTAGAGGGGCAGGGGCCCAACTATGGCTACACCTTC.

The rearrangement joins TRBV5-4 to TRBJ2-3, with 13 bases that match TRBD2. Germline CDR1 and CDR2: SGHNT and YYREEE (reference sequence). This CDR3 comprises 17 residues. The junction had 5 bases not matched to a gene; V was cut back by 4 bases and J by 0 bases. CDR3 nucleotides: TGTGCCAGCAGCCGGGGACTAGCGGGGTCTAGCACAGATACGCAGTATTTT. Encoded protein: CASSRGLAGSSTDTQYF. Filled out from reference TRBV5-4 and TRBJ2-3, the complete variable domain reads ETGVTQSPTHLIKTRGQQVTLRCSSQSGHNTVSWYQQALGQGPQFIFQYYREEENGRGNFPPRFSGLQFPNYSSELNVNALELDDSALYLCASSRGLAGSSTDTQYFGPGTRLTVL.